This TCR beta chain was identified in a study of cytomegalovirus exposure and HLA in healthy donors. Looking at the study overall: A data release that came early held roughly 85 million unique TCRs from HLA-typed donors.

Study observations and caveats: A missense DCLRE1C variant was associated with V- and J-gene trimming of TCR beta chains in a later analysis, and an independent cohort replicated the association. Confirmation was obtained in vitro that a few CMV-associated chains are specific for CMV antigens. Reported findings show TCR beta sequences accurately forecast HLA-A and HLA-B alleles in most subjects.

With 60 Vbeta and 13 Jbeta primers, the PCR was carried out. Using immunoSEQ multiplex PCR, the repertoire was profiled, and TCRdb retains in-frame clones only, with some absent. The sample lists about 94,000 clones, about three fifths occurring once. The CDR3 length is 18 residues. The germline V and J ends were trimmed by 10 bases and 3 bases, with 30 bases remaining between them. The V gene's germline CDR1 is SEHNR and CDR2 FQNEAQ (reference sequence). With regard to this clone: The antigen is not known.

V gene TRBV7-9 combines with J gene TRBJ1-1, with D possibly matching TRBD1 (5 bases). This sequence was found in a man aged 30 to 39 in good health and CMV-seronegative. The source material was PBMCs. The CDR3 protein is CATSPARSVRGGDTEAFF. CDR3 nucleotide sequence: TGTGCCACCTCCCCGGCACGGTCAGTCCGGGGAGGGGACACTGAAGCTTTCTTT.